This entry features one T cell receptor (beta chain) sequence. The data are from a study of blood T cell repertoires in COVID-19. Across the whole study: Samples of COVID-19 (acute and convalescent) were obtained from the United States, Italy and Spain. T cells, B-cell-depleted T cells, or PBMCs provided the cDNA or gDNA that served as material.

As originally analysed: Estimates of nucleated cell counts were drawn from the amplification of reference gene primers. The method was immunoSEQ multiplex PCR; TCRdb's version includes in-frame clones alone and lacks a portion of them. V, J and clone size are those of that table, while D and trimming were read from the DNA. The data show 220,000 or so clones, around 83% seen once. Per germline, CDR1 SGHNT and CDR2 YYREEE (reference sequence). Trimming cost V 1 base and J 3 bases, with 11 bases left between them. This CDR3 has 14 amino acids. This sequence joins TRBV5-4 and TRBJ2-7; tentatively, D is TRBD1 (5 bases). This sequence originates from an elderly woman with COVID-19, enrolled during active disease. The sequencing sample was made of peripheral blood. CDR3 DNA sequence: TGTGCCAGCAGCTTGCGGCAGGGCCGCTACGAGCAGTACTTC. Protein sequence: CASSLRQGRYEQYF.